This TCR beta chain was sequenced in a study of T cell changes during pregnancy in multiple sclerosis. The repertoire was sequenced with immunoSEQ multiplex PCR; TCRdb's copy has only in-frame clones and lacks some. Found here are 35,000 to 45,000 clones, roughly 90% of them singletons; the top ten hold 0.75% to 0.9%. The clonotype was recovered from a female donor in good health, enrolled as a control in a pregnancy study. Sequences were derived from CD4+ T cells from peripheral blood mononuclear cells, sampled after pregnancy.

CDR3 sequence reads: CASSFRDSDEQYF. DNA for the CDR3: TGTGCCAGCAGCTTCCGGGACTCAGACGAGCAGTACTTC. The rearrangement joins TRBV5-5 to TRBJ2-7, with a possible D match to TRBD2 (6 bases). Germline V lookup: CDR1 SGHKS, CDR2 YYEKEE (reference sequence). The CDR3 length is 13 residues. Deletions cut 2 bases from V and 5 bases from J, with 11 bases between.